The text below deals with one T cell receptor (beta chain). This record comes from a study of blood T cell repertoires in COVID-19. Study information: Whether acute or convalescent, the COVID-19 samples came from the United States, Italy and Spain. Sample material is recorded as cDNA or gDNA derived from T cells, B-cell-depleted T cells, or PBMCs.

Seattle-derived patients entered the study during active infection and were followed longitudinally. In the original processing: Reference gene primer amplification yielded estimated nucleated cell counts. Clones were read by immunoSEQ multiplex PCR, and TCRdb kept only the in-frame ones, dropping some. V and J calls and clone size are copied from that table; D and trimming were computed from the DNA. The data hold about 200,000 clones, with 85% to 90% observed a single time. There are 14 residues in the CDR3. Germline loops: CDR1 SNHLY, CDR2 FYNNEI. V was pared by 6 bases and J by 5 bases, with 6 bases of the junction left unmatched.

The TCR comes from a person aged 65 to 85 with COVID-19, enrolled during active disease. V is TRBV2 and J is TRBJ2-2; 7 nucleotides align to TRBD2. Sequencing was done on a sample of peripheral blood. The CDR3 sequence: CASRGGSNTGELFF. The CDR3 DNA sequence: TGTGCCAGCAGGGGCGGGAGTAATACCGGGGAGCTGTTTTTT.